Reported below is one T cell receptor beta chain. What it recognizes is unknown. This specimen comes from a study of Graves' ophthalmopathy and Graves' hyperthyroidism. Across the whole study: Researchers obtained peripheral blood at initial diagnosis, before any treatment had begun. The study, taken as a whole, reports: Blood shared most expanded thyroid clonotypes above 0.001 frequency.

RNA transcripts yielded amplified TCR beta CDR3 regions. HTBI-primed first-round RT-PCR preceded second-round multiplex PCR. TCRdb itself ran the multiplex PCR reads through MiXCR, one entry per CDR3 protein. Of 650,000 to 900,000 distinct CDR3 sequences in the sample, approximately 40% were seen once. The CDR3 is 15 amino acids. Germline loops: CDR1 SNHLY, CDR2 FYNNEI. Where ophthalmopathy was present, donors had moderate-to-severe activity, CAS ≥3, NOSPECS ≥4 and duration under 3 months. Patients with other autoimmune diseases, uncontrolled infections, pregnancy or lactation were excluded. V is TRBV2 and J is TRBJ2-7; TRBD2 might be the D (5 bases). The better agreement between TRBJ2-1 and the DNA end casts doubt on the J call. This sequence was found in an adult man with Graves' ophthalmopathy. The sequencing sample was made of peripheral blood. CDR3 protein: CASSMDSSSYNEQFF. The CDR3 bases are TGTGCCAGCAGTATGGACTCGTCCTCCTACAATGAGCAGTTCTTC.